These 17 T cell receptor beta chains were sequenced from one sample in a study of T cells in Graves' hyperthyroidism and ophthalmopathy. TCR beta CDR3 regions were amplified from RNA transcripts. A first-round RT-PCR of the TCR CDR3 used the HTBI primer set. TCRdb re-analysed the multiplex PCR reads in MiXCR, keeping a single row per CDR3 protein. The table records 650,000 to 850,000 distinct CDR3 sequences, around 19% of them present only once. What was sequenced was blood. These receptor sequences come from a woman aged 50 to 60 with Graves' hyperthyroidism that later progressed to Graves' ophthalmopathy.

A few counts support this clonotype. V gene TRBV29-1 combines with J gene TRBJ1-1, with 8 bases lining up with TRBD1. Germline CDR1 and CDR2: SQVTM and ANQGSEA. The CDR3 extends over 14 amino acids. After removal of 7 bases from V and 1 base from J, the junction contained 8 bases not matched to a gene. CDR3 in DNA: TGCAGCGCTGACCGGACAGGGCAGAACACTGAAGCTTTCTTT. Translating it yields CSADRTGQNTEAFF.

On this clonotype: The junction departs from the called germline gene at one end, perhaps through a read error. The chain's CDR3 is CASSYVGGPNGQFF. CDR3 DNA sequence: TGTGCCAGCAGTTACGTGGGAGGACCCAATGGGCAGTTCTTC. The chain has TRBV6-9 and TRBJ2-1; D may be TRBD2 (6 bases). Germline loops: CDR1 MNHGY, CDR2 SVAAGI. This CDR3 spans 14 amino acids.

There are a few counts of this clonotype. V is TRBV19 and J is TRBJ2-7; TRBD2 is a possible D gene (5 bases). Trimming shortened V by 2 bases and J by 5 bases, and 13 bases separated the two germline ends. The CDR3 is made up of 14 amino acids. Germline lookup yields CDR1 LNHDA and CDR2 SQIVND (reference sequence). CDR3 nucleotide sequence: TGTGCCAGTAGTATAAGGTCGGAGGCACACGAGCAGTACTTC. Translating it yields CASSIRSEAHEQYF.

This sequence joins TRBV10-1 and TRBJ1-6; D unresolved. The V gene's germline CDR1 is WNHNN and CDR2 SYGVQD (reference sequence). V was shortened by 6 bases and J by 9 bases, with 15 bases between the two germline ends. The CDR3 spans 14 residues. CDR3 bases: TGCGCCAGCAGCCCCCCAGGCTCGCCTTCACCCCTCCACTTT. This sequence encodes CASSPPGSPSPLHF.

The gene calls are TRBV6-1 and TRBJ2-5; tentatively, D is TRBD1 (6 bases). Trimming pared 1 base from V and 7 bases from J, leaving 16 bases between. From germline, CDR1 is MNHNS and CDR2 SASEGT. The CDR3 contains 15 residues. The CDR3 sequence is CASSEGGHPAGTQYF. For the CDR3, the DNA is TGTGCCAGCAGTGAAGGGGGACACCCCGCGGGGACCCAGTACTTC.

The DNA for the CDR3 is TGTGCCAGCGGGGGGACAGGGCCTTTCCAAGAGACCCAGTACTTC. It translates to CASGGTGPFQETQYF. The V and J genes are TRBV12-3 or TRBV12-4 and TRBJ2-5; TRBD1 matches at 9 bases. Trimming at V came to 8 bases and at J to 1 base, leaving 8 bases not matched to a gene. There are 15 residues in the CDR3.

This clonotype occurred many times. This chain connects TRBV10-3 to TRBJ1-2, with D unresolved. CDR1 and CDR2 from the germline V gene are ENHRY and SYGVKD. This CDR3 spans 13 amino acids. Trimming pared 10 bases from V and 6 bases from J, leaving 18 bases between. The CDR3 DNA reads as TGTGCCACCGCCCCGCCGGAGGTAGATGGCTACACCTTC. The encoded protein is CATAPPEVDGYTF.

This clonotype appeared a few times. This chain uses TRBV6-1 with TRBJ1-5; 7 bases line up with TRBD1. This CDR3 has 16 residues. V gave up 7 bases and J gave up 3 bases; unmatched junction bases: 12. Germline V CDR1 and CDR2: MNHNS, SASEGT. DNA of the CDR3: TGTGCCAGCACCGTTTGGCACAGGGGTATCAATCAGCCCCAGCATTTT. This translates into CASTVWHRGINQPQHF.

This clonotype was detected a few times. The chain links TRBV6-5 to TRBJ2-3; TRBD1 matches at 7 bases. The CDR3 runs to 16 residues. Germline CDR1 is MNHEY and CDR2 is SVGAGI. Trimming removed 5 bases from V and 1 base from J; junction bases left unmatched: 9. Here the CDR3 reads CASSLPPGTGTDTQYF. The CDR3 bases are TGTGCCAGCAGTCTACCCCCCGGGACAGGCACAGATACGCAGTATTTT.

Remarks on this clonotype: A much larger clone sits a single nucleotide away, making a read error possible. CDR3 in DNA: TGTGCCATCAGTGAGTCTGGCCACGAAGACAATGGCTACACCTTC. Residues: CAISESGHEDNGYTF. The chain is built from TRBV10-3 and TRBJ1-2; D is unresolved. Per germline, CDR1 ENHRY and CDR2 SYGVKD. The CDR3 is made up of 15 amino acids. V was cut by 0 bases and J by 6 bases, with 14 bases left in between.

The chain couples TRBV12-3 or TRBV12-4 to TRBJ1-1; D possibly corresponds to TRBD1 (5 bases). The V gene lost 3 bases and the J gene lost 4 bases, with 12 bases spanning the gap. The CDR3 totals 14 residues. The CDR3 region is CASSFKGPGTEAFF. CDR3 in DNA: TGTGCCAGCAGTTTTAAGGGGCCGGGCACTGAAGCTTTCTTT.

This chain links TRBV18 with TRBJ2-5, with 7 bases identical to TRBD1. The CDR3 spans 14 residues. CDR1 is KGHSH, CDR2 LQKENI, per germline. V dropped 3 bases and J dropped 4; count of bases not matched to a gene: 5. CDR3 in amino acids: CASSPRGSRETQYF. In nucleotides, the CDR3 is TGTGCCAGCTCACCCAGGGGGAGTCGAGAGACCCAGTACTTC.

The chain is built from TRBV14 and TRBJ1-2; 9 positions agree with TRBD1. V shed 3 bases and J 8 bases; nucleotides not matched to a gene: 4. This CDR3 spans 13 amino acids. Germline CDR1 is SGHDN and CDR2 is FVKESK. Written as DNA, the CDR3 is TGTGCCAGCAGCCATGGACAGGGGTTCGGCTACACCTTC. It specifies CASSHGQGFGYTF.

In its sample, this clonotype was seen many times. V is TRBV29-1 and J is TRBJ1-1; D ambiguous. The CDR3 covers 12 residues. CDR1 and CDR2 (germline): SQVTM, ANQGSEA. The V end was cut by 5 bases, the J end by 3 bases, with 10 bases between. This CDR3 reads CSVRAGDTEAFF. DNA of the CDR3: TGCAGCGTTCGAGCTGGGGACACTGAAGCTTTCTTT.

This clonotype was seen only a few times. CDR3 protein: CASSLGLADYGRELFF. CDR3 DNA sequence: TGTGCCAGCAGCTTGGGGCTAGCGGACTACGGTCGGGAGCTGTTTTTT. The V call is TRBV5-6, the J call TRBJ2-2, with 7 nucleotides matching TRBD2. J lost 9 bases, V lost 0 bases, and 11 bases had no gene match. The CDR3 has 16 residues. CDR1 and CDR2 from the germline V gene are SGHDT and YYEEEE.

This clonotype was observed at least ten times. J is TRBJ2-1 and V is TRBV12-3 or TRBV12-4, with 7 bases lining up with TRBD2. This CDR3 spans 14 amino acids. V lost 5 bases to trimming and J lost 5 bases; unmatched junction nucleotides: 6. CDR3 amino acids: CASSLSGANNEQFF. CDR3 nucleotides: TGTGCCAGCAGTCTAAGCGGGGCCAACAATGAGCAGTTCTTC.

The table lists this clonotype with many counts. This chain uses TRBV2 with TRBJ2-5; TRBD1 matches 9 bases. This CDR3 spans 15 amino acids. V shed 7 bases and J 1 base; nucleotides not matched to a gene: 7. Per germline, CDR1 SNHLY and CDR2 FYNNEI. The CDR3 loop is CASTDGTGPQETQYF. The CDR3 region has the DNA TGTGCCAGCACAGACGGGACAGGGCCCCAAGAGACCCAGTACTTC.